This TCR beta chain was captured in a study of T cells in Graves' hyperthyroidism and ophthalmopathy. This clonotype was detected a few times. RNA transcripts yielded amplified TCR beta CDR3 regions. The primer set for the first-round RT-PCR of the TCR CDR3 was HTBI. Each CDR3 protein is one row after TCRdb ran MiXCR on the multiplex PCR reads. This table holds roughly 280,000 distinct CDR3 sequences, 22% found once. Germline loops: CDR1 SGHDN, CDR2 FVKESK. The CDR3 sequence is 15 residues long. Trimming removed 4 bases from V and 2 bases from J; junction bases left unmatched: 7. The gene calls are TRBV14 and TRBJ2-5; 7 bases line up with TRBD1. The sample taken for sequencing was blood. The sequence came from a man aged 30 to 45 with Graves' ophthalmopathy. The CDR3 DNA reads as TGTGCCAGCAGCCTACTCTCCAGGGGGCAAGAGACCCAGTACTTC. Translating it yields CASSLLSRGQETQYF. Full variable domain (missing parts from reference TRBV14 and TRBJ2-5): EAGVTQFPSHSVIEKGQTVTLRCDPISGHDNLYWYRRVMGKEIKFLLHFVKESKQDESGMPNNRFLAERTGGTYSTLKVQPAELEDSGVYFCASSLLSRGQETQYFGPGTRLLVL.